This entry describes one T cell receptor beta chain. The sample belongs to a study of blood T cell repertoires in COVID-19. Per germline, CDR1 MRHNA and CDR2 SNTAGT. J gave up 8 bases and V 2 bases, and 11 bases lay outside the gene matches. The CDR3 extends over 15 amino acids. This table comes from immunoSEQ multiplex PCR, and its TCRdb copy is limited to in-frame clones, with some not included. Among around 15,000 clones, approximately 80% were seen once, and the ten largest hold roughly 28%. The sequence was collected from a woman aged 70-85 years with active COVID-19. Sequenced: peripheral blood. This chain uses TRBV6-4 with TRBJ1-2; 7 bases map to TRBD1. The CDR3 is CASSDTGQALDGYTF. CDR3 nucleotides: TGTGCCAGCAGTGACACTGGACAGGCATTGGACGGCTACACCTTC.